The 14 T cell receptor beta chains given below trace back to one sample, sequenced in a study of blood T cell repertoires in COVID-19. Clones were sequenced by immunoSEQ multiplex PCR, and TCRdb holds only the in-frame ones, with some missing. Of about 230,000 clones in the sample, around 88% are singletons; the top ten hold roughly 8.6%. The specimen was peripheral blood. Receptors were obtained from a man aged 35 to 55 with active or convalescent COVID-19.

V is TRBV19 and J is TRBJ1-2, with 7 bases that match TRBD1. Germline trimming cut 7 bases from V and 2 bases from J; bases unmatched to any gene: 4. The germline V gene encodes CDR1 LNHDA and CDR2 SQIVND (reference sequence). The CDR3 is made up of 13 amino acids. The CDR3: CASNDRENYGYTF. The CDR3 DNA reads as TGTGCCAGTAACGACAGGGAAAACTATGGCTACACCTTC.

J is TRBJ1-5 and V is TRBV7-2; 7 nucleotides align to TRBD1. This CDR3 contains 14 residues. With V trimmed by 8 bases and J by 4 bases, 8 bases remained unmatched. CDR1 is SGHTA, CDR2 FQGNSA, per germline. CDR3 amino acids: CASRPSGGNQPQHF. The CDR3 DNA reads TGTGCCAGCCGGCCCTCAGGGGGTAATCAGCCCCAGCATTTT. The full variable domain, in which reference TRBV7-2 and TRBJ1-5 provide the parts outside the CDR3, is GAGVSQSPSNKVTEKGKDVELRCDPISGHTALYWYRQSLGQGLEFLIYFQGNSAPDKSGLPSDRFSAERTGGSVSTLTIQRTQQEDSAVYLCASRPSGGNQPQHFGDGTRLSIL.

This sequence joins TRBV24-1 and TRBJ1-4, with a possible D match to TRBD1 (6 bases). Trimming pared 4 bases from V and 4 bases from J, leaving 27 bases between. The CDR3 extends over 20 amino acids. Germline V gene lookup returns CDR1 KGHDR and CDR2 SFDVKD. The CDR3 nucleotides read TGTGCCACCAGTGAACTAGAAGGTTACAGGGTCAGGGGTATTAATGAAAAACTGTTTTTT. Amino acids: CATSELEGYRVRGINEKLFF.

This chain joins TRBV5-6 and TRBJ1-4; D is undetermined. The CDR3 covers 16 residues. V dropped 3 bases and J dropped 1 base, with 13 bases sitting between them. Germline V CDR1 and CDR2: SGHDT, YYEEEE. The CDR3 nucleotides read TGTGCCAGCAGCTCGGGTCCGGGAGAAACTAATGAAAAACTGTTTTTT. It yields the protein CASSSGPGETNEKLFF. Full variable domain (missing parts from reference TRBV5-6 and TRBJ1-4): DAGVTQSPTHLIKTRGQQVTLRCSPKSGHDTVSWYQQALGQGPQFIFQYYEEEERQRGNFPDRFSGHQFPNYSSELNVNALLLGDSALYLCASSSGPGETNEKLFFGSGTQLSVL.

The V gene is TRBV6-5, the J gene TRBJ2-1, with 11 bases fitting TRBD2. Germline trimming cut 2 bases from V and 9 bases from J; bases unmatched to any gene: 9. The germline gives CDR1 MNHEY, CDR2 SVGAGI. CDR3 length: 16 amino acids. The CDR3 region is CASSYVSGRVRGEQFF. The CDR3 DNA reads TGTGCCAGCAGTTACGTTAGCGGGAGGGTCCGCGGTGAGCAGTTCTTC.

The chain is built from TRBV19 and TRBJ1-1, with a weak D call TRBD1 (5 bases). Germline V gene sequence: CDR1 LNHDA, CDR2 SQIVND (reference sequence). The CDR3 totals 12 residues. The ends were cut back, 8 bases at V and 4 bases at J, with 11 bases in the middle. Here the CDR3 reads CASPQGSTEAFF. The CDR3 DNA reads TGTGCCAGTCCTCAGGGTAGCACTGAAGCTTTCTTT.

The CDR3 bases are TGTGCCAGCAGTGAACACAGCTCCTACGAGCAGTACTTC. The encoded protein is CASSEHSSYEQYF. The genes are TRBV25-1 and TRBJ2-7; the D is unclear. Germline CDR1 is MGHDK and CDR2 is SYGVNS. Trimming shortened V by 2 bases and J by 0 bases, and 5 bases separated the two germline ends. The CDR3 length is 13 residues.

This rearrangement joins TRBV4-1 to TRBJ2-1, with a possible D match to TRBD2 (7 bases). Looked up from germline, CDR1 is MGHRA and CDR2 is YSYEKL. The CDR3 contains 19 residues. Trimming left V 4 bases short and J 4 bases short, with 26 bases between. For the CDR3, the DNA is TGCGCCAGCAGCCCTAGAGGAGGGGGGGATGGTAGCGTGTACAATGAGCAGTTCTTC. Protein: CASSPRGGGDGSVYNEQFF.

This clone was seen a single time. The V call is TRBV3-1 (or the pseudogene TRBV3-2), the J call TRBJ2-3, with 13 bases fitting TRBD2. The CDR3 is made up of 17 amino acids. CDR1 is LGHDT, CDR2 YNNKEL, per germline (reference sequence). With V trimmed by 5 bases and J by 1 base, 6 bases remained unmatched. The CDR3 here is CASSARLAGGGTDTQYF. The DNA of the CDR3 is TGTGCCAGCAGCGCAAGACTAGCGGGAGGCGGCACAGATACGCAGTATTTT.

The chain couples TRBV3-1 (or the pseudogene TRBV3-2) to TRBJ1-1; D is uncertain. The germline CDR1 and CDR2 sequences are LGHDT and YNNKEL (reference sequence). This CDR3 is built from 13 residues. The ends were cut back, 2 bases at V and 6 bases at J, with 10 bases in the middle. The CDR3, as DNA: TGTGCCAGCAGCCAAACGGTGTACGCTGAAGCTTTCTTT. Translation: CASSQTVYAEAFF.

The gene calls are TRBV30 and TRBJ1-1; D perhaps matches TRBD1 (5 bases). V dropped 3 bases and J dropped 1 base, with 15 bases sitting between them. The germline V gene has CDR1 GTSNPN and CDR2 SVGIG (reference sequence). This CDR3 spans 15 amino acids. CDR3 protein: CAWSKGGTGNTEAFF. CDR3 nucleotides: TGTGCCTGGAGCAAGGGCGGGACGGGGAACACTGAAGCTTTCTTT.

V usage is TRBV10-2 and J usage is TRBJ2-5; 9 nucleotides line up with TRBD1. The germline CDR1 and CDR2 sequences are WSHSY and SAAADI. The CDR3 runs 16 residues. J gave up 0 bases and V 3 bases, and 5 bases lay outside the gene matches. This CDR3 is CASSDHGTGNQETQYF. DNA for the CDR3: TGCGCCAGCAGTGATCATGGGACAGGGAACCAAGAGACCCAGTACTTC.

This clone has only one observation. CDR3 nucleotide sequence: TGCAGCGTTACAGAACAGGGGGTTCTCACTGAAGCTTTCTTT. This encodes CSVTEQGVLTEAFF. The rearrangement uses TRBV29-1 and TRBJ1-1; 8 nucleotides agree with TRBD1. After removal of 5 bases from V and 4 bases from J, the junction contained 9 bases not matched to a gene. Per germline, CDR1 SQVTM and CDR2 ANQGSEA. The CDR3 is made up of 14 amino acids.

The CDR3 loop reads CASSYSQGRNTIYF. CDR3 DNA sequence: TGTGCCAGCAGTTACTCGCAGGGGAGAAACACCATATATTTT. The chain has TRBV6-5 and TRBJ1-3, with D perhaps TRBD1 (6 bases). V shed 0 bases and J shed 5 bases, with 8 bases lying between them. CDR3 length: 14 amino acids. The germline V gene has CDR1 MNHEY and CDR2 SVGAGI.